Reported below is one T cell receptor beta chain. Looked up from germline, CDR1 is SNHLY and CDR2 is FYNNEI. V gave up 3 bases and J gave up 5 bases; unmatched junction bases: 8. This CDR3 region has 15 residues. Whenever a sample was processed, at least 6.5 million PBMCs were isolated. The data were obtained in a study of blood T cells in healthy people across ages. A second roughly 6 to 11 cycle PCR used barcoded and J-beta primers. TCRdb redid the calling of the 5' RACE reads with MiXCR, one entry per CDR3 protein. The repertoire consists of over 450,000 distinct CDR3 sequences, with 24% occurring once and the leading ten covering under 9%. Separately, the same data were catalogued under a study of T cells of mothers and their children.

The rearrangement uses TRBV2 and TRBJ2-7; TRBD2 matches at 9 bases. This sequence was found in a boy younger than 18 in good health. Sequencing input: blood. CDR3 in DNA: TGTGCCAGCAGTGAGGCTAGCGGGGTCCGGGACGAGCAGTACTTC. It translates to CASSEASGVRDEQYF.